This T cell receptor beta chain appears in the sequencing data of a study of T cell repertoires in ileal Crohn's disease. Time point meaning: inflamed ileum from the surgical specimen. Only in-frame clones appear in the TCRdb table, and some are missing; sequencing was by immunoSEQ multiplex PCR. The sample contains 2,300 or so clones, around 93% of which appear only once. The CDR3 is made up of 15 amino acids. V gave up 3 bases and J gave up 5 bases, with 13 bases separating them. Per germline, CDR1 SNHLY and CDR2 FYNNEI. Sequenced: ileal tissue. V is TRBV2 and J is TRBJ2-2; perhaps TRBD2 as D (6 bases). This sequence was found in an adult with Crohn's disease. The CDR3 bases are TGTGCCAGCAGTGAGCGGAGGGGAACGACCGGGGAGCTGTTTTTT. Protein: CASSERRGTTGELFF.